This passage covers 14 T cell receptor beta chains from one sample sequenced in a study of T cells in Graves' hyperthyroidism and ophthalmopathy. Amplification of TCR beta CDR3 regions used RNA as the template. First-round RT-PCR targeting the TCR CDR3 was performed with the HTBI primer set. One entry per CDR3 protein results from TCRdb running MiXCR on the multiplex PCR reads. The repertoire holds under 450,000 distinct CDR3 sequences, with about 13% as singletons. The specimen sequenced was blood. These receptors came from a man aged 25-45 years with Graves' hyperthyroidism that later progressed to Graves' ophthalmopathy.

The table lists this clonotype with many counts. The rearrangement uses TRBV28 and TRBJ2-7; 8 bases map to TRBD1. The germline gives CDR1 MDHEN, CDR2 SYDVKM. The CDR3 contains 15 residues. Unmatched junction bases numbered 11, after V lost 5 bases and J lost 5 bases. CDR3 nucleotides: TGTGCCAGCAGTGCCTTTGGGTGGACAGGGAACGAGCAGTACTTC. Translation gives CASSAFGWTGNEQYF.

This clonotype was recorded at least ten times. CDR3 sequence (DNA): TGTGCCACCAGTGACACGACAGGCCTGGGGTATGGCTACACCTTC. It translates to CATSDTTGLGYGYTF. The V and J genes are TRBV24-1 and TRBJ1-2; weak D call: TRBD1 (6 bases). Per germline, CDR1 KGHDR and CDR2 SFDVKD. The V end lost 4 bases, the J end lost 5 bases, and 16 bases lay between the germline ends. This CDR3 comprises 15 residues.

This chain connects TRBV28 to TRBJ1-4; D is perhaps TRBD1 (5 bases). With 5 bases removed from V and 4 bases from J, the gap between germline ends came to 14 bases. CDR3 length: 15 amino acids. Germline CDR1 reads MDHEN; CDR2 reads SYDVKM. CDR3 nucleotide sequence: TGTGCCAGCAGTCAAAGGGACCAAATTAATGAAAAACTGTTTTTT. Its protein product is CASSQRDQINEKLFF. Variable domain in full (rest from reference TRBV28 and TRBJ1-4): DVKVTQSSRYLVKRTGEKVFLECVQDMDHENMFWYRQDPGLGLRLIYFSYDVKMKEKGDIPEGYSVSREKKERFSLILESASTNQTSMYLCASSQRDQINEKLFFGSGTQLSVL.

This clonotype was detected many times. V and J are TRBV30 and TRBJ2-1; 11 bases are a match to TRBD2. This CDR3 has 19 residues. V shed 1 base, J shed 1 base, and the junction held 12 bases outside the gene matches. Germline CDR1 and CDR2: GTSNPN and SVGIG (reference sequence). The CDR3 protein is CAWSGVGTSGLLSYNEQFF. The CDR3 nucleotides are TGTGCCTGGAGTGGGGTTGGGACTAGCGGCTTACTTTCCTACAATGAGCAGTTCTTC.

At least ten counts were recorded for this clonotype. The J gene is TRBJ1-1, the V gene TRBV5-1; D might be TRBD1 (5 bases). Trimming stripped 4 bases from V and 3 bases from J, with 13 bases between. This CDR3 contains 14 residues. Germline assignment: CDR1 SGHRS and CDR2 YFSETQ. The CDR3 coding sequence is TGCGCCAGCAGCCCCAGGGTCCCTGACACTGAAGCTTTCTTT. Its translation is CASSPRVPDTEAFF.

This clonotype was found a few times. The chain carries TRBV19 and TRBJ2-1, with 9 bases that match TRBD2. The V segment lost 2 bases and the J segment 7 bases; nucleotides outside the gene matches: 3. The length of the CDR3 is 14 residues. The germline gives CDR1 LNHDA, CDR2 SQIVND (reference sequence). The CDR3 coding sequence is TGTGCCAGTAGTATAAGCGGGGGGAGGAATGAGCAGTTCTTC. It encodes CASSISGGRNEQFF.

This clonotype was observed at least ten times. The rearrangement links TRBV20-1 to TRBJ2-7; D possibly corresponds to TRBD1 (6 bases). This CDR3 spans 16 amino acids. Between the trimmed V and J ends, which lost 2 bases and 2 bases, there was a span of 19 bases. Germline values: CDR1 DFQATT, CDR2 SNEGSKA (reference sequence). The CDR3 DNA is TGCAGTGCTAGATCCCCTTATACAGGGCAGGCCTACGAGCAGTACTTC. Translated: CSARSPYTGQAYEQYF.

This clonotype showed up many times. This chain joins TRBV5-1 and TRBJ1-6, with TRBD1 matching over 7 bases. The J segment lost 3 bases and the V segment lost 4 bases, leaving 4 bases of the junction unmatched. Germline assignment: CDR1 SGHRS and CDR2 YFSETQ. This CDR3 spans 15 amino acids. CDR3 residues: CASSTTGNYNSPLHF. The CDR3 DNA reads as TGCGCCAGCAGCACGACAGGGAACTATAATTCACCCCTCCACTTT.

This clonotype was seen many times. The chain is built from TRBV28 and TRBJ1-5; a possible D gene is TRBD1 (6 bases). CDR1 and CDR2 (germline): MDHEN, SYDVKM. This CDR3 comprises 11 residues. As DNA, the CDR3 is TGTGCTGTACAGGGTAATCAGCCCCAGCATTTT. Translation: CAVQGNQPQHF.

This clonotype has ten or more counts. CDR3 in amino acids: CATSRVPNEQYF. The DNA for the CDR3 is TGTGCCACCAGCAGAGTTCCCAACGAGCAGTACTTC. The chain employs TRBV15 and TRBJ2-7; the D is unclear. The ends were cut back, 1 base at V and 5 bases at J, with 6 bases in the middle. Germline lookup yields CDR1 LNHNV and CDR2 YYDKDF (reference sequence). The CDR3 has 12 amino acids.

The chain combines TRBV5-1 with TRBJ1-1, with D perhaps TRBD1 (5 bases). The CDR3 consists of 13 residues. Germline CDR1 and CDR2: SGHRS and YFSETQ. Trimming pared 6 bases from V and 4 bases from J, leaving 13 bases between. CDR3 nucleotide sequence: TGCGCCAGCACCTCAATTGGGGGCACTGAAGCTTTCTTT. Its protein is CASTSIGGTEAFF.

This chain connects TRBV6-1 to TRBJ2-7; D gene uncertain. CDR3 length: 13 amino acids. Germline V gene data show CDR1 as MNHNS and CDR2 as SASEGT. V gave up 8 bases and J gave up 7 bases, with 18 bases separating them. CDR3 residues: CASGVGRSTEQYF. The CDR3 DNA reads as TGTGCCAGCGGTGTCGGCCGATCTACGGAGCAGTACTTC.

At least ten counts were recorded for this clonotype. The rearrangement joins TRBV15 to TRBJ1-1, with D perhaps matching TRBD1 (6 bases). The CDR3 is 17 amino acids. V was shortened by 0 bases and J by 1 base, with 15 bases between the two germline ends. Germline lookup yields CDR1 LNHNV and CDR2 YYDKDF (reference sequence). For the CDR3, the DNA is TGTGCCACCAGCAGAGAGTCCACCAGGGGCCAGAACACTGAAGCTTTCTTT. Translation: CATSRESTRGQNTEAFF. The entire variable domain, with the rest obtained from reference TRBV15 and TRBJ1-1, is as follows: DAMVIQNPRYQVTQFGKPVTLSCSQTLNHNVMYWYQQKSSQAPKLLFHYYDKDFNNEADTPDNFQSRRPNTSFCFLDIRSPGLGDTAMYLCATSRESTRGQNTEAFFGQGTRLTVV.

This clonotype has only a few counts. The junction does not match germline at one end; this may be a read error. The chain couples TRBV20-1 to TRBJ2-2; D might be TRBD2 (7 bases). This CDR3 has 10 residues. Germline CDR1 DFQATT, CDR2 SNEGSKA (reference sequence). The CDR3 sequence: CSALGGEPFF. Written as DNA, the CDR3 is TGCAGTGCCCTAGGGGGGGAGCCGTTTTTT.